The next 6 T cell receptor beta chains were all read from a single sample in a study of post-analysis software for immune sequencing data. Each TCR beta cDNA library carried unique molecular identifiers. TCRdb re-derived calls from the PCR reads in MiXCR, one entry per CDR3 protein. The table shows 650,000 to 900,000 distinct CDR3 sequences, with about 43% occurring only once. Antigens of these TCRs are unknown. General study points: About five TRBV segments occurring more often in patients than controls included TRBV5-6, TRBV5-1 and TRBV20-1.

The sample was blood. These receptors all stem from a girl under 18 with multiple sclerosis.

The table lists this clonotype with a few counts. The chain links TRBV5-6 to TRBJ2-3; 7 positions match TRBD2. In germline, CDR1 is SGHDT, CDR2 YYEEEE. Germline trimming cut 2 bases from V and 4 bases from J; bases unmatched to any gene: 13. CDR3 length: 17 amino acids. The CDR3 reads CASSLIEGGSRADTQYF. In nucleotides, the CDR3 is TGTGCCAGCAGCTTAATCGAGGGCGGGAGTCGGGCAGATACGCAGTATTTT.

V and J are TRBV14 and TRBJ2-7; TRBD2 might be the D (5 bases). Trimming removed 4 bases from V and 6 bases from J, with 16 bases in between. This CDR3 is 14 amino acids long. Germline-derived CDR1 and CDR2 are SGHDN and FVKESK. CDR3 sequence reads: CASSLLGVLGEQYF. CDR3 nucleotide sequence: TGTGCCAGCAGCCTTCTCGGGGTTCTCGGCGAGCAGTACTTC.

The V and J genes are TRBV7-6 and TRBJ1-4, with D possibly TRBD1 on 6 matching bases. V was shortened by 4 bases and J by 4 bases, with 16 bases between the two germline ends. This CDR3 comprises 16 residues. Germline V CDR1 and CDR2: SGHVS, FNYEAQ. CDR3 sequence reads: CASSSHPGAFNEKLFF. The CDR3 DNA sequence: TGTGCCAGCAGCTCACACCCGGGGGCATTTAATGAAAAACTGTTTTTT.

The CDR3 region has the DNA TGCAGCGTTGAGGAGTGGGGCAATGAGCAGTTCTTC. Translated: CSVEEWGNEQFF. The chain links TRBV29-1 to TRBJ2-1; D not certain. The germline V and J ends were trimmed by 3 bases and 6 bases, with 9 bases remaining between them. Germline V CDR1 and CDR2: SQVTM, ANQGSEA. The CDR3 consists of 12 residues.

This clonotype was seen a few times. Germline is not matched at one junction end, which may reflect a read error. This chain uses TRBV15 with TRBJ2-1; D is perhaps TRBD2 (5 bases). CDR1 is LNHNV and CDR2 is YYDKDF in the germline V gene (reference sequence). CDR3 length: 17 residues. The CDR3 DNA sequence: TGTGCCACCGGCAGCAGCCTGGTGGGAGTAACTTCGGATGAGCAGTTCTTC. This sequence encodes CATGSSLVGVTSDEQFF.

This clonotype was recorded a few times. The CDR3 region is CASSQDLTSPYEQYF. CDR3 DNA sequence: TGCGCCAGCAGCCAAGATCTCACTTCACCCTACGAGCAGTACTTC. V usage is TRBV4-1 and J usage is TRBJ2-5; no clear D. The J call may be wrong; the DNA end is better matched by TRBJ2-7. The CDR3 extends over 15 amino acids. Looked up from germline, CDR1 is MGHRA and CDR2 is YSYEKL.